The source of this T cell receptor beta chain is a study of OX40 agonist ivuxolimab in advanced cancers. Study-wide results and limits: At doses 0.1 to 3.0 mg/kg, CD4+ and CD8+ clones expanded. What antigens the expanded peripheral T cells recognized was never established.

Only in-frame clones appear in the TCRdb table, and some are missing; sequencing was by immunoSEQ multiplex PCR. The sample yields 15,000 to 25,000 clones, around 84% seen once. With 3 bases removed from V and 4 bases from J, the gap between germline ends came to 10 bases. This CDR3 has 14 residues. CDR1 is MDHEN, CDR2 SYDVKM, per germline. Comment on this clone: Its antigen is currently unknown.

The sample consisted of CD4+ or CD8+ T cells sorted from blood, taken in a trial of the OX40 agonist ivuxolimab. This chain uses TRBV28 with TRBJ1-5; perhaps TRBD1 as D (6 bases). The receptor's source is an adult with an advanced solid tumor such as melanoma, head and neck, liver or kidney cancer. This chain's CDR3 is CASSFGGANQPQHF. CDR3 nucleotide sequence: TGTGCCAGCAGTTTTGGGGGGGCGAATCAGCCCCAGCATTTT.